Presented here are 25 T cell receptor beta chains from one specimen sequenced in a study of blood T cell repertoires in COVID-19. The protocol was immunoSEQ multiplex PCR, while the TCRdb copy is restricted to in-frame clones and leaves out a portion. Here the sample spans over 100,000 clones, about 88% being singletons. The sample was peripheral blood. The receptors were gathered from a man aged 35 to 55 with acute or convalescent COVID-19.

This clone was observed once. The chain links TRBV10-1 to TRBJ1-5; D possibly corresponds to TRBD1 (5 bases). The germline V gene encodes CDR1 WNHNN and CDR2 SYGVQD (reference sequence). The V gene lost 4 bases and the J gene lost 0 bases, with 13 bases spanning the gap. The CDR3 length is 16 residues. CDR3 coding DNA: TGCGCCAGCAGTGGACCAAGACAGTATAGCAATCAGCCCCAGCATTTT. Translation: CASSGPRQYSNQPQHF.

V and J are TRBV29-1 and TRBJ2-1; TRBD2 aligns across 8 bases. The CDR3 runs 14 residues. The junction had 9 bases not matched to a gene; V was cut back by 4 bases and J by 7 bases. The V gene's germline CDR1 is SQVTM and CDR2 ANQGSEA. The CDR3: CSVVAGNLGNEQFF. CDR3 sequence (DNA): TGCAGCGTTGTAGCGGGAAATCTGGGTAATGAGCAGTTCTTC.

J is TRBJ1-5 and V is TRBV7-6; TRBD1 aligns across 9 bases. CDR1 is SGHVS, CDR2 FNYEAQ, per germline. This CDR3 has 14 residues. V lost 4 bases and J lost 7; bases outside the gene matches: 5. CDR3 coding DNA: TGTGCCAGCAGCTCGGGACAGGGAGGGCAGCCCCAGCATTTT. The encoded protein is CASSSGQGGQPQHF. Full variable domain (rest looked up from reference TRBV7-6 and TRBJ1-5): GAGVSQSPRYKVTKRGQDVALRCDPISGHVSLYWYRQALGQGPEFLTYFNYEAQQDKSGLPNDRFSAERPEGSISTLTIQRTEQRDSAMYRCASSSGQGGQPQHFGDGTRLSIL.

The chain employs TRBV12-3 or TRBV12-4 and TRBJ1-2, with 8 bases identical to TRBD1. V trimming: 3 bases; J trimming: 4 bases; junction bases outside the gene matches: 1. This CDR3 is 13 amino acids long. The DNA for the CDR3 is TGTGCCAGCAGTTTCGACAGGGGCTATGGCTACACCTTC. Encoded protein: CASSFDRGYGYTF.

The chain employs TRBV7-2 and TRBJ1-4; maybe TRBD1 (6 bases). V shed 5 bases and J shed 4 bases, with 14 bases lying between them. This CDR3 has 15 amino acids. From germline, CDR1 is SGHTA and CDR2 FQGNSA. For the CDR3, the DNA is TGTGCCAGCAGCAGGTACAGAGGGGGTAATGAAAAACTGTTTTTT. Amino acids: CASSRYRGGNEKLFF.

This chain links TRBV2 with TRBJ1-5; tentative D call: TRBD1 (5 bases). Trimming took 4 bases from V and 7 from J, leaving 11 bases between them. Per germline, CDR1 SNHLY and CDR2 FYNNEI. The CDR3 length is 13 residues. Here the CDR3 DNA reads TGTGCCAGCAGTGGGGACTCTGGGCAGCCCCAGCATTTT. Protein product: CASSGDSGQPQHF.

The chain couples TRBV19 to TRBJ2-5; possibly TRBD1 for D (6 bases). V gave up 8 bases and J gave up 5 bases, with 15 bases separating them. In germline, CDR1 is LNHDA, CDR2 SQIVND (reference sequence). The CDR3 length is 13 residues. CDR3: CASGQGRWETQYF. The CDR3 DNA reads TGTGCCAGTGGGCAGGGGAGATGGGAGACCCAGTACTTC.

This clone was detected a few times. CDR3 amino acids: CASRTGDRGLGQPQHF. CDR3 bases: TGTGCCAGTAGAACTGGGGACAGGGGACTGGGTCAGCCCCAGCATTTT. The chain combines TRBV19 with TRBJ1-5, with 10 bases that match TRBD1. CDR1 and CDR2 (germline): LNHDA, SQIVND (reference sequence). The CDR3 has 16 residues. V lost 6 bases, J lost 6 bases, and 11 bases stayed unmatched. The full variable domain, with the rest looked up from reference TRBV19 and TRBJ1-5, is DGGITQSPKYLFRKEGQNVTLSCEQNLNHDAMYWYRQDPGQGLRLIYYSQIVNDFQKGDIAEGYSVSREKKESFPLTVTSAQKNPTAFYLCASRTGDRGLGQPQHFGDGTRLSIL.

The chain is built from TRBV28 and TRBJ1-4; 10 bases fit TRBD1. Per germline, CDR1 MDHEN and CDR2 SYDVKM. The CDR3 is 15 residues long. V lost 4 bases to trimming and J lost 8 bases; unmatched junction nucleotides: 7. CDR3 in DNA: TGTGCCAGCAGTTCCCCCGGGACAGGGGCGGAAAAACTGTTTTTT. Residues: CASSSPGTGAEKLFF.

The CDR3 region has the DNA TGTGCCAGCAGCCGCACTAGCGGGAGTTCGCATGAGCAGTTCTTC. The encoded protein is CASSRTSGSSHEQFF. The rearrangement joins TRBV28 to TRBJ2-1; TRBD2 matches at 11 bases. Looked up from germline, CDR1 is MDHEN and CDR2 is SYDVKM. This CDR3 has 15 amino acids. With V trimmed by 6 bases and J by 8 bases, 9 bases remained unmatched.

The rearrangement uses TRBV6-5 and TRBJ2-5; possible D gene TRBD1, 6 bases. The CDR3 loop spans 13 amino acids. Trimming removed 5 bases from V and 7 bases from J, with 14 bases in between. From germline, CDR1 is MNHEY and CDR2 SVGAGI. The CDR3 region is CASSRDRLGTQYF. In nucleotides, the CDR3 is TGTGCCAGCAGTCGAGACAGGCTAGGGACCCAGTACTTC.

The chain recombines TRBV7-9 with TRBJ1-3, with 7 bases that match TRBD1. V gave up 5 bases and J gave up 4 bases; unmatched junction bases: 5. Germline V gene lookup returns CDR1 SEHNR and CDR2 FQNEAQ (reference sequence). The CDR3 contains 14 residues. CDR3 bases: TGTGCCAGCAGCCGGGACAGTAAGGGAAACACCATATATTTT. Translated, it gives CASSRDSKGNTIYF. The full variable domain, in which reference TRBV7-9 and TRBJ1-3 provide the parts outside the CDR3, is DTGVSQNPRHKITKRGQNVTFRCDPISEHNRLYWYRQTLGQGPEFLTYFQNEAQLEKSRLLSDRFSAERPKGSFSTLEIQRTEQGDSAMYLCASSRDSKGNTIYFGEGSWLTVV.

The chain employs TRBV3-1 (or the pseudogene TRBV3-2) and TRBJ1-2; D uncertain. Germline CDR1 reads LGHDT; CDR2 reads YNNKEL (reference sequence). The V end lost 4 bases, the J end lost 4 bases, and 19 bases lay between the germline ends. There are 16 residues in the CDR3. The CDR3 nucleotides read TGTGCCAGCAGCCCGGAAGCGGAGTACGAGACCTATGGCTACACCTTC. Protein sequence: CASSPEAEYETYGYTF.

CDR3: CASSLSSREAYNSPLHF. The DNA of the CDR3 is TGTGCCAGCAGCTTAAGTTCTCGAGAAGCTTATAATTCACCCCTCCACTTT. The chain couples TRBV7-2 to TRBJ1-6; D remains unclear. From germline, CDR1 is SGHTA and CDR2 FQGNSA. This CDR3 contains 17 residues. V was pared by 2 bases and J by 4 bases, with 15 bases between.

The genes are TRBV18 and TRBJ1-1; no clear D. This CDR3 spans 13 amino acids. The germline V and J ends were trimmed by 6 bases and 3 bases, with 11 bases remaining between them. The germline V gene has CDR1 KGHSH and CDR2 LQKENI. The CDR3 loop reads CASSHGLDTEAFF. CDR3 DNA: TGTGCCAGCTCCCACGGACTGGACACTGAAGCTTTCTTT.

This clone was observed a single time. The chain employs TRBV19 and TRBJ1-2; 7 bases align to TRBD1. J gave up 8 bases and V 3 bases, and 18 bases lay outside the gene matches. There are 17 residues in the CDR3. The V gene's germline CDR1 is LNHDA and CDR2 SQIVND (reference sequence). CDR3 nucleotides: TGTGCCAGTAGTATTCACCGACAGGGTGGAGTTTCAGAAGGCTACACCTTC. Residues: CASSIHRQGGVSEGYTF.

The CDR3 loop reads CASSLGTSGIYNEQFF. The CDR3 bases are TGTGCCAGCAGCTTAGGGACTAGCGGGATATACAATGAGCAGTTCTTC. V is TRBV11-2 and J is TRBJ2-1; the match to TRBD2 covers 12 bases. CDR1 is SGHAT, CDR2 FQNNGV, per germline. The CDR3 consists of 16 residues. Germline trimming cut 1 base from V and 4 bases from J; bases unmatched to any gene: 2.

V is TRBV28 and J is TRBJ1-5; D not certain. Germline V gene data show CDR1 as MDHEN and CDR2 as SYDVKM. This CDR3 has 12 residues. The V end was cut by 7 bases, the J end by 3 bases, with 7 bases between. DNA for the CDR3: TGTGCCAGCACTTCCCTCAATCAGCCCCAGCATTTT. This encodes CASTSLNQPQHF.

This chain uses TRBV7-8 with TRBJ1-6; a possible D gene is TRBD1 (5 bases). Per germline, CDR1 SGHVS and CDR2 FQNEAQ. CDR3 length: 18 residues. The V end was cut by 5 bases, the J end by 2 bases, with 19 bases between. CDR3 amino acids: CASSPKGRSLAYNSPLHF. The CDR3 DNA reads TGTGCCAGCAGCCCAAAGGGGCGCTCCCTGGCCTATAATTCACCCCTCCACTTT.

The chain links TRBV11-2 to TRBJ2-3; 12 bases fit TRBD2. V dropped 4 bases and J dropped 7; count of bases not matched to a gene: 6. This CDR3 comprises 15 residues. The germline CDR1 and CDR2 sequences are SGHAT and FQNNGV. The CDR3 bases are TGTGCCAGCAGCTGGACTAGCGGGGCGAGCTATACGCAGTATTTT. Protein: CASSWTSGASYTQYF.

The CDR3 reads CASSRYRDSVTDTQYF. The CDR3 DNA is TGTGCCAGCTCACGGTACCGGGACAGCGTCACAGATACGCAGTATTTT. V and J are TRBV18 and TRBJ2-3; TRBD1 matches at 7 bases. The V segment lost 4 bases and the J segment 2 bases; nucleotides outside the gene matches: 9. The CDR3 has 16 residues. CDR1 is KGHSH and CDR2 is LQKENI in the germline V gene.

Concerning this clone: Germline is not matched at one junction end, which may reflect a read error. This chain joins TRBV6-5 and TRBJ2-2; D is possibly TRBD1 (7 bases). Germline V gene data show CDR1 as MNHEY and CDR2 as SVGAGI. The CDR3 consists of 12 residues. CDR3 sequence: CSSQGGPGELFF. The CDR3 bases are TGCTCAAGCCAGGGGGGTCCCGGGGAGCTGTTTTTT.

This chain connects TRBV14 to TRBJ2-6; 7 bases line up with TRBD1. This CDR3 contains 15 residues. V shed 4 bases and J 2 bases; nucleotides not matched to a gene: 2. The germline gives CDR1 SGHDN, CDR2 FVKESK. The CDR3 DNA follows: TGTGCCAGCAGCCTGGGGACAGCTGGGGCCAACGTCCTGACTTTC. Protein: CASSLGTAGANVLTF.

This clone was detected only a few times. This sequence joins TRBV2 and TRBJ2-7; the match to TRBD2 covers 10 bases. With V trimmed by 6 bases and J by 7 bases, 9 bases remained unmatched. The CDR3 has 14 residues. Germline CDR1 and CDR2: SNHLY and FYNNEI. This chain's CDR3 is CASSGLAAGWEQYF. The CDR3 DNA sequence: TGTGCCAGCAGCGGACTAGCGGCCGGATGGGAGCAGTACTTC.

The V and J genes are TRBV11-2 and TRBJ2-5; TRBD2 aligns across 8 bases. V lost 1 base, J lost 7 bases, and 11 bases stayed unmatched. The CDR3 has 16 amino acids. The germline V gene encodes CDR1 SGHAT and CDR2 FQNNGV. This CDR3 reads CASSLVDSGNVGTQYF. In DNA form, the CDR3 reads TGTGCCAGCAGCTTAGTAGATAGCGGGAATGTCGGGACCCAGTACTTC. Using reference TRBV11-2 and TRBJ2-5 for the parts outside the CDR3, the full variable domain is EAGVAQSPRYKIIEKRQSVAFWCNPISGHATLYWYQQILGQGPKLLIQFQNNGVVDDSQLPKDRFSAERLKGVDSTLKIQPAKLEDSAVYLCASSLVDSGNVGTQYFGPGTRLLVL.